Listed below are T cell receptor beta chains from one sample, sequenced in a study of cytomegalovirus exposure and HLA in healthy donors. Data came from immunoSEQ multiplex PCR; TCRdb stores just in-frame clones and leaves some out. Altogether some 150,000 clones are present, 80% being singletons, with the ten largest covering roughly 1.3%. The specimen sequenced was PBMCs. The source of these receptors is a woman between 45 and 65 years old in good health and CMV-seronegative. The CDR3 runs from the conserved cysteine through the conserved F or W. Each record gives: D gene, J gene, V gene, CDR3 protein. A D gene is named only where the DNA matches it firmly.

>NA|TRBJ2-7|TRBV2
CASSLVGQGGGEQYF
>NA|TRBJ2-3|TRBV5-1
CASGGFTSTDTQYF
>NA|TRBJ2-2|TRBV18
CASSLHPSETGELFF
>NA|TRBJ1-1|TRBV15
CATSLQGNTEAFF
>NA|TRBJ1-1|TRBV4-3
CASSQTRRNTEAFF
>TRBD2|TRBJ2-2|TRBV2
CASSRERGDTGELFF
>TRBD1|TRBJ2-7|TRBV11-1
CASSLGVGQTYEQYF
>TRBD1|TRBJ2-4|TRBV5-1
CASSLFPGGVDQYF
>TRBD2|TRBJ2-1|TRBV29-1
CSADSGGFNEQFF
>NA|TRBJ2-2|TRBV6-1
CASREQGLNTGELFF
>NA|TRBJ2-4|TRBV19
CASSQSGAKNIQYF
>TRBD1|TRBJ2-7|TRBV7-9
CASSPRDRAHEQYF
>TRBD1|TRBJ1-6|TRBV5-1
CASSIPTGLSPLHF
>TRBD2|TRBJ2-7|TRBV6-4
CASTPGLAGGHEQYF
>NA|TRBJ2-1|TRBV6-5
CASSYSSRGSYNEQFF
>NA|TRBJ1-1|TRBV5-1
CASSLAGRSNTEAFF
>NA|TRBJ2-4|TRBV2
CASSDRGLAKNIQYF
>NA|TRBJ2-1|TRBV28
CALASPGVRNEQFF
>TRBD1|TRBJ2-7|TRBV2
CASARDRGHEQYF
>NA|TRBJ2-3|TRBV4-3
CASSSEGHSSGPDTQYF
>TRBD2|TRBJ2-2|TRBV11-1
CASRQLAGGPQELFF
>NA|TRBJ2-3|TRBV5-1
CASSLDRVGDTQYF
>TRBD2|TRBJ2-3|TRBV18
CASSPLGGATDTQYF
>NA|TRBJ2-2|TRBV4-3
CASSQETAGLRAGELFF
>TRBD2|TRBJ2-7|TRBV6-1
CASSEEELAGRSSYEQYF
>NA|TRBJ2-3|TRBV5-4
CASSLQYSTDTQYF
>NA|TRBJ2-7|TRBV4-3
CASSQGVSGGTYEQYF
>NA|TRBJ1-5|TRBV7-2
CASSSQGLGWSNQPQHF
>NA|TRBJ1-4|TRBV5-1
CASSLAGQGEEKLFF
>NA|TRBJ1-1|TRBV6-5
CASSYPPGRMNTEAFF
>NA|TRBJ2-3|TRBV27
CASSDRQVQTDTQYF
>TRBD1|TRBJ1-3|TRBV7-2
CASSSGTAGNTIYF
>NA|TRBJ1-2|TRBV27
CASSEQFNYGYTF
>TRBD1|TRBJ1-2|TRBV28
CASSRDRGLGGYTF
>NA|TRBJ2-7|TRBV6-6
CASSSTNLYEQYF
>TRBD1|TRBJ2-3|TRBV7-8
CASSFRTGTTDTQYF
>NA|TRBJ1-5|TRBV7-3
CASSLTQGGPQHF
>TRBD2|TRBJ2-1|TRBV27
CASTPYRRETVGDEQFF
>TRBD1|TRBJ1-4|TRBV29-1
CSVKDRGEKLFF
>NA|TRBJ1-1|TRBV2
CATSGMTVVTEAFF
>NA|TRBJ1-5|TRBV18
CASSPYSNNQPQHF
>TRBD1|TRBJ1-5|TRBV28
CASSWGDRGAGGVPQHF
>TRBD1|TRBJ2-7|TRBV5-4
CASSYGTGEYYEQYF
>NA|TRBJ1-3|TRBV5-6
CASSLYGGNTIYF
>NA|TRBJ1-5|TRBV6-1
CASSEADDRGPQHF